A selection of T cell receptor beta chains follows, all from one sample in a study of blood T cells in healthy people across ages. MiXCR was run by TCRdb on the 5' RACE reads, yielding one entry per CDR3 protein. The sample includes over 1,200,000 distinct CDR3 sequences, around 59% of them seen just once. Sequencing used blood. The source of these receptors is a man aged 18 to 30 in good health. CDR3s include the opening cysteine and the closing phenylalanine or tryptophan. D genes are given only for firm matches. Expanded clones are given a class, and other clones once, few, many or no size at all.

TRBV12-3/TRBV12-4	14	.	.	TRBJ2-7	CASRGANRSYEQYF	TGTGCCAGCAGAGGAGCGAATCGCTCCTACGAGCAGTACTTC
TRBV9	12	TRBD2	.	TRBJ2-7	CASSGGGNEQYF	TGTGCCAGCAGCGGCGGGGGTAACGAGCAGTACTTC
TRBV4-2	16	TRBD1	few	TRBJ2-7	CASSQERGQGTDEQYF	TGTGCCAGCAGCCAAGAAAGGGGACAGGGGACTGACGAGCAGTACTTC
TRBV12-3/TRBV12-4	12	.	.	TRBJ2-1	CASRAGYNEQFF	TGTGCCAGCAGGGCCGGATACAATGAGCAGTTCTTC
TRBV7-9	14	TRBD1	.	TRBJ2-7	CASSAWDRAYEQYF	TGTGCCAGCAGCGCTTGGGACAGGGCTTACGAGCAGTACTTC
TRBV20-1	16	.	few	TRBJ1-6	CSARVWGGGYNSPLHF	TGCAGTGCTAGAGTATGGGGAGGTGGCTATAATTCACCCCTCCACTTT
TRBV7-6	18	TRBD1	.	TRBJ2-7	CASSLRGPVGTGANEQYF	TGTGCCAGCAGCTTAAGAGGACCGGTGGGTACAGGGGCGAACGAGCAGTACTTC
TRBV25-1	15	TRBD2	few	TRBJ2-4	CASTRGLADQNIQYF	TGTGCCAGCACCAGGGGACTAGCGGACCAAAACATTCAGTACTTC
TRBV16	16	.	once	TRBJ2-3	CASSQSITGSPDTPYF	TGTGCCAGCAGCCAATCTATAACAGGGTCTCCAGATACGCCGTATTTT
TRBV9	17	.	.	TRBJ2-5	CASIVRTGGGRQETQYF	TGTGCCAGCATAGTGCGTACGGGGGGCGGGAGACAAGAGACCCAGTACTTC
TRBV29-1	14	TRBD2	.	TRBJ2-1	CSVEPSGRLNEQFF	TGCAGCGTTGAGCCTAGCGGACGTCTCAATGAGCAGTTCTTC
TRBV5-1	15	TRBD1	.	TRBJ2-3	CASSLGDRGGDTQYF	TGCGCCAGCAGCTTGGGGGACAGGGGTGGAGATACGCAGTATTTT
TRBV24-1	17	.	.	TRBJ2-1	CATSDGEAGTSYNEQFF	TGTGCCACCAGTGATGGGGAGGCAGGGACCTCCTACAATGAGCAGTTCTTC
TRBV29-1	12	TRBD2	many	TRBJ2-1	CSVVPSGRPQFF	TGCAGCGTTGTACCGAGCGGGAGGCCCCAGTTCTTC
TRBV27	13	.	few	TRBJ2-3	CASGTFEADTQYF	TGTGCCAGCGGGACATTTGAGGCAGATACGCAGTATTTT
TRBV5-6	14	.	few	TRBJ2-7	CASSSRAAAYEQYF	TGTGCCAGCAGCTCTAGGGCAGCCGCCTACGAGCAGTACTTC
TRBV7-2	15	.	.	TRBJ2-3	CASSGDWAHMYTQYF	TGTGCCAGCAGCGGGGATTGGGCGCACATGTATACGCAGTATTTT
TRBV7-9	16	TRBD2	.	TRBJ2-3	CASSSTGLEPTDTQYF	TGTGCCAGCAGCTCCACTGGACTAGAGCCCACAGATACGCAGTATTTT
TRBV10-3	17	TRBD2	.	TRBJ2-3	CAISAGGAGGNTDTQYF	TGTGCCATCAGTGCCGGAGGTGCGGGGGGAAACACAGATACGCAGTATTTT
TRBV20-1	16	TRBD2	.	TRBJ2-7	CSAAVLAGGPYNEQYF	TGCAGTGCCGCGGTACTAGCGGGGGGTCCTTACAATGAGCAGTACTTC
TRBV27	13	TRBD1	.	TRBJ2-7	CASRDRGNYEQYF	TGTGCCAGCAGGGACAGGGGGAACTACGAGCAGTACTTC
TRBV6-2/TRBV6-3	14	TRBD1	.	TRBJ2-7	CASSTQTGANEQYF	TGTGCCAGCAGTACCCAGACAGGGGCCAACGAGCAGTACTTC
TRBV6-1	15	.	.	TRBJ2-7	CASSALQGWSYEQYF	TGTGCCAGCAGTGCCCTACAGGGTTGGTCCTACGAGCAGTACTTC
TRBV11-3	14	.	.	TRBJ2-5	CASSLDGSDETQYF	TGTGCCAGCAGCTTAGATGGGTCAGATGAGACCCAGTACTTC
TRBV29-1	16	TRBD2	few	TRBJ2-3	CSVLTTAAGGSDTQYF	TGCAGCGTTCTAACGACCGCAGCGGGAGGGTCTGATACGCAGTATTTT
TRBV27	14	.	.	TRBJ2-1	CASRPGTSFWEQFF	TGTGCCAGCAGGCCCGGGACTTCCTTCTGGGAGCAGTTCTTC
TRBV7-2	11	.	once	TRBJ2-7	CAMRSGYEQYF	TGTGCCATGAGGTCGGGCTACGAGCAGTACTTC
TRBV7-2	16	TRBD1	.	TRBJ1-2	CASSLAPGTANYGYTF	TGTGCCAGCAGCTTAGCCCCCGGGACAGCTAACTATGGCTACACCTTC
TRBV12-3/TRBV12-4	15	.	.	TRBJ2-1	CASSFFSVADNEQFF	TGTGCCAGCAGTTTTTTTTCAGTAGCAGACAATGAGCAGTTCTTC
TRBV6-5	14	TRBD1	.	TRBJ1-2	CASGQGATNYGYTF	TGTGCCAGTGGACAGGGGGCTACTAACTATGGCTACACCTTC
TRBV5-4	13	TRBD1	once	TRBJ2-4	CASGDGTGNIQYF	TGTGCCAGCGGCGATGGGACAGGAAACATTCAGTACTTC
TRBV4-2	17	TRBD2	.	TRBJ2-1	CASSQEGLAGGPHEQFF	TGTGCCAGCAGCCAGGAGGGACTAGCGGGAGGGCCCCATGAGCAGTTCTTC
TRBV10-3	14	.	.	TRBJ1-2	CAIAGTVVNYGYTF	TGTGCCATCGCGGGGACGGTTGTGAACTATGGCTACACCTTC